The entry that follows covers one TCR beta chain sequence. Its specificity is not known. CDR1 is SGHAT and CDR2 is FQNNGV in the germline V gene. The CDR3 covers 14 residues. J lost 5 bases, V lost 0 bases, and 3 bases had no gene match. The PCR made use of 60 Vbeta and 13 Jbeta primers. Here immunoSEQ multiplex PCR was the method, and the copy in TCRdb shows in-frame clones only, minus some. Altogether around 160,000 clones are present, 80% to 90% being singletons, with the ten largest covering about a tenth. The record originates from a study of cytomegalovirus exposure and HLA in healthy donors. Donors were nominally healthy when sampled, though unrecorded immune exposures were likely. Study-wide points: Earlier analysis looked at TCR beta V segments, and most were productive about 90% or about 30% of the time. Of the V segments, some could not be distinguished, including TRBV6-2 and TRBV6-3, and were excluded. Later, an analysis showed that TCR beta chains associated with HLA were more clonally expanded than others that were equally common.

This receptor was taken from a man aged 18 to 29 in good health and CMV-seropositive. The V call is TRBV11-2, the J call TRBJ1-2, with 7 positions matching TRBD1. Sequencing was done on a sample of PBMCs. This CDR3 reads CASSLEDRRYGYTF. The CDR3 region has the DNA TGTGCCAGCAGCTTAGAGGACAGGAGATATGGCTACACCTTC.